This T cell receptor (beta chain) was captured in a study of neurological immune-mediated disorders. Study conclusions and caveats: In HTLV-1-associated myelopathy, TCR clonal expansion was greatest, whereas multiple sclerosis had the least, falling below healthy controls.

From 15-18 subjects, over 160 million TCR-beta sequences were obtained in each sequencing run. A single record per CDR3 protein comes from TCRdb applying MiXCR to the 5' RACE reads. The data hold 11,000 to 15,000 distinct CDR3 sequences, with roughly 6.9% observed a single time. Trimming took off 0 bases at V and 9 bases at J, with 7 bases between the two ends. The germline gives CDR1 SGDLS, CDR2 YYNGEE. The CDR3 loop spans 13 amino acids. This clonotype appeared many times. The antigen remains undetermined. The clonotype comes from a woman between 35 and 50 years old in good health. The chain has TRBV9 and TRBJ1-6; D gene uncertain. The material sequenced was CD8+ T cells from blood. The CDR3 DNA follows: TGTGCCAGCAGCGTAGAAGGAAGTTCACCCCTCCACTTT. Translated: CASSVEGSSPLHF.